One TCR beta chain is described in this entry. The data stem from a study of blood T cell repertoires in COVID-19. In the study overall: The samples span acute and convalescent COVID-19 from the United States, Italy and Spain. PBMCs, B-cell-depleted T cells, or T cells were the source of the cDNA or gDNA that made up the material.

In the authors' workflow: Amplification of reference gene primers provided the estimated nucleated cell counts. The repertoire was sequenced with immunoSEQ multiplex PCR; TCRdb's copy has only in-frame clones and lacks some. V, J and clone size derive from that table, while D and trimming were established from the DNA sequence. The sample contains under 150,000 clones, about 83% of which appear only once. The sample consisted of peripheral blood. The source of this sequence is a human donor in a cohort sampled during active COVID-19.

The CDR3: CASSLDLAGGLTKTQYF. As DNA, the CDR3 is TGTGCCAGCAGCTTAGATCTGGCGGGGGGGCTAACAAAGACCCAGTACTTC. This chain links TRBV11-2 with TRBJ2-5; 9 bases fit TRBD2. Germline loops: CDR1 SGHAT, CDR2 FQNNGV. CDR3 length: 17 residues. V shed 0 bases, J shed 6 bases, and the junction held 11 bases outside the gene matches.